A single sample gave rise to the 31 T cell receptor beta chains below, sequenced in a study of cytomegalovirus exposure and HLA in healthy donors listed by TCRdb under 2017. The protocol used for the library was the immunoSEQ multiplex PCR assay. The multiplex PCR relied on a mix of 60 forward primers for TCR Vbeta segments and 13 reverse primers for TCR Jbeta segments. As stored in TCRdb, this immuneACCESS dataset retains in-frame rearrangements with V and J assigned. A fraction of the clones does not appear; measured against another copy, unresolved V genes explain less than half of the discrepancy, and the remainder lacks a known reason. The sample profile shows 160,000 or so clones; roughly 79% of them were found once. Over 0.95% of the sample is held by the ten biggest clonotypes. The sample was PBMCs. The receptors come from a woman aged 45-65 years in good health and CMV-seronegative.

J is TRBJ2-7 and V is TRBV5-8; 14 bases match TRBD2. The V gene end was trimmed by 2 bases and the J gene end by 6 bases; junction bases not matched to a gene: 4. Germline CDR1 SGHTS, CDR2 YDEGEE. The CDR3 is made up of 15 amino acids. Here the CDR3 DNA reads TGTGCCAGCAGCTTCGGGACTAGCGGGAGAGGCGAGCAGTACTTC. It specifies CASSFGTSGRGEQYF.

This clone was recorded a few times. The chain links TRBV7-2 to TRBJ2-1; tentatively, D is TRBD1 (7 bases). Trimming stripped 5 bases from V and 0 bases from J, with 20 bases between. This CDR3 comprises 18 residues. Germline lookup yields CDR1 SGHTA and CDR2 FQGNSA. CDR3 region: CASSLEKGAGSSYNEQFF. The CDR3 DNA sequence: TGTGCCAGCAGCCTAGAGAAGGGGGCGGGAAGCTCCTACAATGAGCAGTTCTTC. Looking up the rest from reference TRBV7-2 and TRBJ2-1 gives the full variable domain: GAGVSQSPSNKVTEKGKDVELRCDPISGHTALYWYRQSLGQGLEFLIYFQGNSAPDKSGLPSDRFSAERTGGSVSTLTIQRTQQEDSAVYLCASSLEKGAGSSYNEQFFGPGTRLTVL.

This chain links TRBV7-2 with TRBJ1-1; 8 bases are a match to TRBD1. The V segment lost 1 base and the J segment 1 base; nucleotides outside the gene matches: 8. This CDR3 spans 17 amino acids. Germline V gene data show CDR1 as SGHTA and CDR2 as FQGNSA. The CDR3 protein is CASSLGLTGTGNTEAFF. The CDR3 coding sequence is TGTGCCAGCAGCTTAGGGCTGACTGGGACAGGGAACACTGAAGCTTTCTTT.

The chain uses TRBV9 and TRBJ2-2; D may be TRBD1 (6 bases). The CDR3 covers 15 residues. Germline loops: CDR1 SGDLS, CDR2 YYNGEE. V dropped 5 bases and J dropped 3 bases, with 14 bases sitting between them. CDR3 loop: CASSRDTGYTGELFF. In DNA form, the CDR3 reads TGTGCCAGCAGTCGCGATACAGGGTACACCGGGGAGCTGTTTTTT. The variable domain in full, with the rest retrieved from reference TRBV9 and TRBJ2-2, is DSGVTQTPKHLITATGQRVTLRCSPRSGDLSVYWYQQSLDQGLQFLIQYYNGEERAKGNILERFSAQQFPDLHSELNLSSLELGDSALYFCASSRDTGYTGELFFGEGSRLTVL.

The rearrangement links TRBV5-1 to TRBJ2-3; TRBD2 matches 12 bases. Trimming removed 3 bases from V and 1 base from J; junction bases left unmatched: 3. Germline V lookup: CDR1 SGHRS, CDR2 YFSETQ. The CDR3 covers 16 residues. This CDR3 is CASSWASGRGTDTQYF. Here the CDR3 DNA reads TGCGCCAGCAGCTGGGCTAGCGGGAGGGGCACAGATACGCAGTATTTT. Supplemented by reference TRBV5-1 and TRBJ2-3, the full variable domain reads KAGVTQTPRYLIKTRGQQVTLSCSPISGHRSVSWYQQTPGQGLQFLFEYFSETQRNKGNFPGRFSGRQFSNSRSEMNVSTLELGDSALYLCASSWASGRGTDTQYFGPGTRLTVL.

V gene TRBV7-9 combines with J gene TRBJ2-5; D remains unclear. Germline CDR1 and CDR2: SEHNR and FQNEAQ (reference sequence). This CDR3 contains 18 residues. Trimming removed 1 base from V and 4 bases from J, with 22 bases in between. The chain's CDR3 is CASSLGVLLTSRRETQYF. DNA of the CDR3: TGTGCCAGCAGCTTAGGAGTACTACTAACCTCCCGGCGAGAGACCCAGTACTTC.

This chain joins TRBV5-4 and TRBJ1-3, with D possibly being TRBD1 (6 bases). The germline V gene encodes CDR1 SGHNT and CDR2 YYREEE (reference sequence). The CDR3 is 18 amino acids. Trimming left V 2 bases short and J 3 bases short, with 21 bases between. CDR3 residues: CASSLGGGQGVFGNTIYF. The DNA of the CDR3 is TGTGCCAGCAGCTTAGGCGGGGGGCAGGGTGTATTTGGAAACACCATATATTTT.

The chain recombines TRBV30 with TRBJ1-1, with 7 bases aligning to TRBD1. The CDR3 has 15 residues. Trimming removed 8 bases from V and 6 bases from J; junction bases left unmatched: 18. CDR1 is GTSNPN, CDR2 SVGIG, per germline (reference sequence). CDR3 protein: CAAYRGRTAKAEAFF. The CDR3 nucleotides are TGTGCCGCCTACAGGGGTCGGACAGCAAAGGCTGAAGCTTTCTTT.

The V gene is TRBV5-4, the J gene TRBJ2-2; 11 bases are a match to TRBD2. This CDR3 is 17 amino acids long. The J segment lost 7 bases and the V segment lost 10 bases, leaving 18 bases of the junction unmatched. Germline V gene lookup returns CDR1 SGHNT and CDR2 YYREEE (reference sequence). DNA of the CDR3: TGTGCCGGCCGCGAAGATACTAGCGGGAGAAGGGGCGGGGAGCTGTTTTTT. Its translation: CAGREDTSGRRGGELFF. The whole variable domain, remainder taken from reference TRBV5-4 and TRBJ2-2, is ETGVTQSPTHLIKTRGQQVTLRCSSQSGHNTVSWYQQALGQGPQFIFQYYREEENGRGNFPPRFSGLQFPNYSSELNVNALELDDSALYLCAGREDTSGRRGGELFFGEGSRLTVL.

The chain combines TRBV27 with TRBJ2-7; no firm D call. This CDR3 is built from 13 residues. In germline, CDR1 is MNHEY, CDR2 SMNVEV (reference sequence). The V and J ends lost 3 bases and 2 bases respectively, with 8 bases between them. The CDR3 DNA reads TGTGCCAGCAGTTTCGGTACCGCCTACGAGCAGTACTTC. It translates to CASSFGTAYEQYF.

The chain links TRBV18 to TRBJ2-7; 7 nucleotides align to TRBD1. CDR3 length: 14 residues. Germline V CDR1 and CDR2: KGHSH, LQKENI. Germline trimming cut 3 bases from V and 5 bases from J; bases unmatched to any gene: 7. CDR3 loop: CASSPRTGFDEQYF. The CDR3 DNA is TGTGCCAGCTCACCCCGGACAGGTTTCGACGAGCAGTACTTC.

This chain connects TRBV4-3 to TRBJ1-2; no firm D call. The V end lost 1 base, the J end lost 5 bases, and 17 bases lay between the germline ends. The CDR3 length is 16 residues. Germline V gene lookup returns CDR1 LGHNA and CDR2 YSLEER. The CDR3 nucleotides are TGCGCCAGCAGCCAAGTGGAGGGCTGGACCGATTATGGCTACACCTTC. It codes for CASSQVEGWTDYGYTF.

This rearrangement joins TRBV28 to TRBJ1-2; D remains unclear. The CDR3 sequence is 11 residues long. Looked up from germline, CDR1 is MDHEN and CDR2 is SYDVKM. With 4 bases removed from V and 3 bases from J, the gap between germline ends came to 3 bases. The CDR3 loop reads CASSSYYGYTF. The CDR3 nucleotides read TGTGCCAGCAGTTCTTACTATGGCTACACCTTC.

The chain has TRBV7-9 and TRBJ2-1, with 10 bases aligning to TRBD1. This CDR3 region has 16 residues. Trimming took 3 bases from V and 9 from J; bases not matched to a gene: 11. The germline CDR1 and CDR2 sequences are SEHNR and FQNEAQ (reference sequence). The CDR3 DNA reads TGTGCCAGCAGCTTCCTCCGGGACAGGGGTCGCGGTGAGCAGTTCTTC. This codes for CASSFLRDRGRGEQFF.

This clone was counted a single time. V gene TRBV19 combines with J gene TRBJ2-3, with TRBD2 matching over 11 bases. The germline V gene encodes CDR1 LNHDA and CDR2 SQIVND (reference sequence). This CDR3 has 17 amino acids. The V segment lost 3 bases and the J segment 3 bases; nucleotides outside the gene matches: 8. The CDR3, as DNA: TGTGCCAGTAGTATTAGTCTAGCGGGAGGAGCAACAGATACGCAGTATTTT. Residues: CASSISLAGGATDTQYF.

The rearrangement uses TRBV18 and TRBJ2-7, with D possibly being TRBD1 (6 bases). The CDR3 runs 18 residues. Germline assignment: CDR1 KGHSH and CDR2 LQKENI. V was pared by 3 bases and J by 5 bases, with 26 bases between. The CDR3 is CASSPAITGTLVIHEQYF. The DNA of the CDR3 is TGTGCCAGCTCACCCGCTATCACCGGGACACTGGTAATCCACGAGCAGTACTTC.

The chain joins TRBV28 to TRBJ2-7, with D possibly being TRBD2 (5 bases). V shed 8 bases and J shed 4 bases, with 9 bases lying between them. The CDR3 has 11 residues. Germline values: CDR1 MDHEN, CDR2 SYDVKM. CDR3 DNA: TGTGCCAGCGAAAGCGGTTACGAGCAGTACTTC. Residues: CASESGYEQYF.

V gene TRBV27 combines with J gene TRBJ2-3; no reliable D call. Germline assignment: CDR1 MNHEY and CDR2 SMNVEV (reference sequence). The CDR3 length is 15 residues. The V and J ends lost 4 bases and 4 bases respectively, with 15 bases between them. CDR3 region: CASSSSERVADTQYF. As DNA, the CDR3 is TGTGCCAGCAGTTCCTCCGAGAGAGTCGCAGATACGCAGTATTTT.

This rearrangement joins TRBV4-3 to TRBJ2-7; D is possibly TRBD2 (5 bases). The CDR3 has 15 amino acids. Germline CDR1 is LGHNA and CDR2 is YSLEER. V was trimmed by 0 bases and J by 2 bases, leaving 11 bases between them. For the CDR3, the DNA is TGCGCCAGCAGCCAAGAACCCGGGGAAGCCTACGAGCAGTACTTC. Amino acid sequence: CASSQEPGEAYEQYF.

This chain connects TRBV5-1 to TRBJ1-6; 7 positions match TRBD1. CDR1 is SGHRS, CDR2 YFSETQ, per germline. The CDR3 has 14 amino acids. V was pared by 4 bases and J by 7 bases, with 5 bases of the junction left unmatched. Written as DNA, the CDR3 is TGCGCCAGCAGCCTCGGGACAGAGAATTCACCCCTCCACTTT. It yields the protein CASSLGTENSPLHF.

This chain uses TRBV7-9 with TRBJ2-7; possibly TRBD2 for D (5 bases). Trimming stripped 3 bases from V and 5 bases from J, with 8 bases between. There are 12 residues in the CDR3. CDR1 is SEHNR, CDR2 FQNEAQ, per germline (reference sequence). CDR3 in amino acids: CASSFLGDEQYF. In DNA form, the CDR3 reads TGTGCCAGCAGCTTCCTCGGGGACGAGCAGTACTTC.

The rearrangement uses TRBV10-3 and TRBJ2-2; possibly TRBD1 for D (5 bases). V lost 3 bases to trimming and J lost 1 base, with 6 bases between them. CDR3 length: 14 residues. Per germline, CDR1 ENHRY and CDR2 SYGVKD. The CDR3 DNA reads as TGTGCCATCAGTGAACAGGTGAACACCGGGGAGCTGTTTTTT. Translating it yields CAISEQVNTGELFF.

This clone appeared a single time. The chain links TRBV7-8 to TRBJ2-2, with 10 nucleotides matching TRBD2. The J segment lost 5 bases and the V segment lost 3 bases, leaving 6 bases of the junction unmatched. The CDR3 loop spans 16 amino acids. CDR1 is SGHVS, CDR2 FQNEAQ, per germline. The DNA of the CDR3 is TGTGCCAGCAGCTTTATAGCGGGGGGCGGTACCGGGGAGCTGTTTTTT. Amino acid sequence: CASSFIAGGGTGELFF.

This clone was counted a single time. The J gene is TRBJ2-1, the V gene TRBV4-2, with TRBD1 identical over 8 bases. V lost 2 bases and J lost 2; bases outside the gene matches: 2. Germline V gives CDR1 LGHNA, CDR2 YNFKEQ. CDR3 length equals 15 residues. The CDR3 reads CASSQQQGAYNEQFF. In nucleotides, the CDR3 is TGTGCCAGCAGCCAACAACAGGGGGCCTACAATGAGCAGTTCTTC.

The CDR3: CASSLEHPYQETQYF. In nucleotides, the CDR3 is TGTGCCAGCAGCCTCGAACACCCGTACCAAGAGACCCAGTACTTC. J is TRBJ2-5 and V is TRBV11-2, with D unresolved. From germline, CDR1 is SGHAT and CDR2 FQNNGV. CDR3 length: 15 amino acids. Trimming shortened V by 5 bases and J by 0 bases, and 13 bases separated the two germline ends. The full variable domain, with the rest looked up from reference TRBV11-2 and TRBJ2-5, is EAGVAQSPRYKIIEKRQSVAFWCNPISGHATLYWYQQILGQGPKLLIQFQNNGVVDDSQLPKDRFSAERLKGVDSTLKIQPAKLEDSAVYLCASSLEHPYQETQYFGPGTRLLVL.

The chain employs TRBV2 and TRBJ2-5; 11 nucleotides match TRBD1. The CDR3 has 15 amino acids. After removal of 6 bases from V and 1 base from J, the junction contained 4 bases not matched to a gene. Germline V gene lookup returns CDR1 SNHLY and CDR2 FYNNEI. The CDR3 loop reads CASRGQGEVQETQYF. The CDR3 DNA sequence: TGTGCCAGCAGGGGACAGGGGGAAGTCCAAGAGACCCAGTACTTC.

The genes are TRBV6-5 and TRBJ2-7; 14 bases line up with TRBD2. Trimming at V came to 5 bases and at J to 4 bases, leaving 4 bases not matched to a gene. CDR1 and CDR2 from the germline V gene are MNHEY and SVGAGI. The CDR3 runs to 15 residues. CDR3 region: CASSGTSGSLYEQYF. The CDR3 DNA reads TGTGCCAGCAGTGGGACTAGCGGGAGTCTTTACGAGCAGTACTTC.

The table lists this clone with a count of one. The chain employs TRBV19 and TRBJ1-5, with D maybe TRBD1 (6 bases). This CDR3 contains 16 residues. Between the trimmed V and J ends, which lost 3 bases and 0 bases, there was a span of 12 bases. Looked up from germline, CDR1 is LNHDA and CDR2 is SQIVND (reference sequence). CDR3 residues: CASSMPGQFSNQPQHF. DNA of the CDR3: TGTGCCAGTAGTATGCCAGGACAGTTTAGCAATCAGCCCCAGCATTTT.

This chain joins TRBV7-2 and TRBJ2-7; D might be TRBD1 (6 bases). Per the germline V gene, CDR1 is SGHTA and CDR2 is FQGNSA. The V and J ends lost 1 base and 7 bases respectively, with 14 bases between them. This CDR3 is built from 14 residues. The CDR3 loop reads CASSLGGPIGEQYF. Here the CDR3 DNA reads TGTGCCAGCAGCTTAGGGGGGCCAATCGGGGAGCAGTACTTC. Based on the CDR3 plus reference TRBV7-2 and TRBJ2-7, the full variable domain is GAGVSQSPSNKVTEKGKDVELRCDPISGHTALYWYRQSLGQGLEFLIYFQGNSAPDKSGLPSDRFSAERTGGSVSTLTIQRTQQEDSAVYLCASSLGGPIGEQYFGPGTRLTVT.

The CDR3 DNA reads TGTGCCAGTAGTATCCCTAGCGGCTACTCCTACAATGAGCAGTTCTTC. Encoded protein: CASSIPSGYSYNEQFF. The V and J genes are TRBV19 and TRBJ2-1; TRBD2 matches 7 bases. V lost 3 bases, J lost 0 bases, and 5 bases stayed unmatched. The CDR3 is 16 residues long. CDR1 is LNHDA, CDR2 SQIVND, per germline (reference sequence).

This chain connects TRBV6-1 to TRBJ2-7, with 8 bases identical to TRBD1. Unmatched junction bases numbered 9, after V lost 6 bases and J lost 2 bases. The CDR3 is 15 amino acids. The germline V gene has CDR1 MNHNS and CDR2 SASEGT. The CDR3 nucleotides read TGTGCCAGCAGGGGAAACCAACAGGGGGCCTACGAGCAGTACTTC. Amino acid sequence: CASRGNQQGAYEQYF.